One and the same sample provided the 5 T cell receptor beta chains below, sequenced in a study of OX40 agonist ivuxolimab in advanced cancers. Receptor amplification or capture employed the immunoSEQ multiplex PCR assay. TCRdb took over this immuneACCESS table, retaining in-frame rearrangements with V and J assigned. Such tables are incomplete; in checked studies, under half of the missing clones stem from an unresolved V gene, and the remainder is unexplained. Across this sample there are about 80,000 clones, with roughly 86% seen only once. The top ten hold approximately 25% of the sample. Sequenced here: CD4+ or CD8+ T cells sorted from blood, sampled in a trial of the OX40 agonist ivuxolimab. These receptors were taken from an adult with an advanced solid tumor such as melanoma, head and neck, liver or kidney cancer.

The V and J genes are TRBV6-5 and TRBJ2-3; D is unclear. The germline V gene has CDR1 MNHEY and CDR2 SVGAGI. Trimming cost V 2 bases and J 6 bases, with 9 bases left between them. There are 13 residues in the CDR3. CDR3 residues: CASSYPDSDTQYF. In nucleotides, the CDR3 is TGTGCCAGCAGTTACCCGGATTCGGATACGCAGTATTTT.

The rearrangement uses TRBV6-5 and TRBJ2-7; unclear D gene. V was pared by 0 bases and J by 4 bases, with 16 bases between. Germline assignment: CDR1 MNHEY and CDR2 SVGAGI. The CDR3 runs 16 residues. CDR3 in amino acids: CASSYSRQGPGYEQYF. Here the CDR3 DNA reads TGTGCCAGCAGTTACTCGAGGCAAGGCCCAGGTTACGAGCAGTACTTC.

The J gene is TRBJ2-3, the V gene TRBV7-2; 8 bases map to TRBD2. Germline V lookup: CDR1 SGHTA, CDR2 FQGNSA. The CDR3 runs 15 residues. V shed 1 base, J shed 1 base, and the junction held 1 base outside the gene matches. The CDR3 here is CASSLVAGRTDTQYF. DNA of the CDR3: TGTGCCAGCAGCTTAGTAGCGGGGCGCACAGATACGCAGTATTTT.

The chain carries TRBV18 and TRBJ2-1; 9 positions agree with TRBD1. CDR3 size: 18 residues. Trimming removed 2 bases from V and 6 bases from J; junction bases left unmatched: 14. Germline V gene lookup returns CDR1 KGHSH and CDR2 LQKENI. Here the CDR3 DNA reads TGTGCCAGCTCACCATTGCAAGGGACAGGGCTAAGTAGCAATGAGCAGTTCTTC. It is translated as CASSPLQGTGLSSNEQFF.

The V gene is TRBV25-1, the J gene TRBJ2-3; TRBD2 agrees at 10 bases. The CDR3 loop spans 15 amino acids. Germline-derived CDR1 and CDR2 are MGHDK and SYGVNS. After removal of 3 bases from V and 3 bases from J, the junction contained 3 bases not matched to a gene. The CDR3 reads CASSESSGGTDTQYF. As DNA, the CDR3 is TGTGCCAGCAGTGAGAGTAGCGGGGGGACAGATACGCAGTATTTT.